This T cell receptor (beta chain) was sequenced during a study of blood T cell repertoires in COVID-19. Study-wide context: Acute and convalescent COVID-19 samples came from the United States, Italy and Spain. The cDNA or gDNA used as material had been derived from T cells, B-cell-depleted T cells, or PBMCs.

Per the authors' pipeline: Amplification of reference gene primers was used by the study to estimate nucleated cell counts. Assay used: immunoSEQ multiplex PCR; TCRdb lists only in-frame clones, some missing. V and J calls and clone size are those listed in that table; D and trimming were worked out from the DNA. The sample has around 100,000 clones; 70% to 80% are singletons. The germline V gene has CDR1 SGHRS and CDR2 YFSETQ. CDR3 size: 13 residues. Trimming left V 0 bases short and J 5 bases short, with 8 bases between. This sequence was found in a man in his 70s with active or convalescent COVID-19. The V and J genes are TRBV5-1 and TRBJ1-1; D unresolved. The sample taken for sequencing was peripheral blood. CDR3 sequence: CASSLAPRTEAFF. CDR3 nucleotides: TGCGCCAGCAGCTTGGCCCCCCGTACTGAAGCTTTCTTT.